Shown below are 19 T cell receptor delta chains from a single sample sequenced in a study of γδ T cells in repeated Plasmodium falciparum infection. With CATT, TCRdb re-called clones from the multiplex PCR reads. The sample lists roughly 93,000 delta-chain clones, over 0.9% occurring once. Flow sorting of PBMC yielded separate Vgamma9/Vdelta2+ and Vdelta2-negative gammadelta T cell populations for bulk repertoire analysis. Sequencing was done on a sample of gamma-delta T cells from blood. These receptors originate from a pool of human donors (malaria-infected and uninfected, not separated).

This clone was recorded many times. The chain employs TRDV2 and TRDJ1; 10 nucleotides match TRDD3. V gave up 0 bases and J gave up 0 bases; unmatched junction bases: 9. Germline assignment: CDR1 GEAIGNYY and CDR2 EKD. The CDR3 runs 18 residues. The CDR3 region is CACDTLGLGGYNTDKLIF. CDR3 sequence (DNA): TGTGCCTGTGACACCTTGGGGCTTGGGGGATACAACACCGATAAACTCATCTTT.

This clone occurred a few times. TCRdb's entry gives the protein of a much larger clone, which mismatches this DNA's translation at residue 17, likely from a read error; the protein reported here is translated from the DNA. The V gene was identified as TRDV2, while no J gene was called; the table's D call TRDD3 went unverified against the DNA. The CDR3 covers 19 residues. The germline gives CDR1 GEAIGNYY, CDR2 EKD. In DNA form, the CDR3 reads TGTGCCTGTGACACCTTACTGCAAAGGAATCCCTCGTACACCGATAAACCCATCTTT. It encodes CACDTLLQRNPSYTDKPIF.

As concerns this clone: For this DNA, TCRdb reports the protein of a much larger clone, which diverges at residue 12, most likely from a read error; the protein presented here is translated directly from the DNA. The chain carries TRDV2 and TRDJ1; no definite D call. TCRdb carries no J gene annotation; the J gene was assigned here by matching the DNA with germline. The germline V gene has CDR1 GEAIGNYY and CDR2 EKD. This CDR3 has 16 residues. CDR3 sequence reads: CACDTKKLTRTGKLIF. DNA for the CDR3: TGTGCCTGTGACACCAAGAAACTAACTAGAACCGGTAAACTCATCTTT.

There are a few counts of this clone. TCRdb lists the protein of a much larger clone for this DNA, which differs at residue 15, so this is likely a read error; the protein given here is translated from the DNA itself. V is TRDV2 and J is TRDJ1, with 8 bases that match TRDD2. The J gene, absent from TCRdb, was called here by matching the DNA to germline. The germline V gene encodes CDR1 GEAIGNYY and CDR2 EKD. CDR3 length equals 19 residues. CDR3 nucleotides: TGTGCCTGTGACCCGCGCTTCCTACACGGGGTTCCGTACACCAATAAACTCATCTTT. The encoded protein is CACDPRFLHGVPYTNKLIF.

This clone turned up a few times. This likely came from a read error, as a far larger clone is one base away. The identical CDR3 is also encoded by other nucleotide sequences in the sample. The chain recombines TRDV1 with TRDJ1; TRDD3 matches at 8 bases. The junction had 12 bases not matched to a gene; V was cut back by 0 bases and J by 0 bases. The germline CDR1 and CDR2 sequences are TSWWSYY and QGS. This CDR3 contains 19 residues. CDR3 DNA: TGTGCTCTTGGGGAACTAGACCTAATTCTACTGGGGGACACCGATAAACTCATCTTT. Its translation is CALGELDLILLGDTDKLIF.

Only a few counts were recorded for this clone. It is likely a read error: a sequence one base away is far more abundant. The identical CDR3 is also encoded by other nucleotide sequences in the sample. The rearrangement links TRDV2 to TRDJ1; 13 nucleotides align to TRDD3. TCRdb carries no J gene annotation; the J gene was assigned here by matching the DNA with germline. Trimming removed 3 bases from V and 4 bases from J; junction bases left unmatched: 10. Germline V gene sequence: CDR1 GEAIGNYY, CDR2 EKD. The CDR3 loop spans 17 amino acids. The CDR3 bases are TGTGCCTGTGACGCATTACTGGGGGATACGCGCGACGATAAACTCATCTTT. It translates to CACDALLGDTRDDKLIF.

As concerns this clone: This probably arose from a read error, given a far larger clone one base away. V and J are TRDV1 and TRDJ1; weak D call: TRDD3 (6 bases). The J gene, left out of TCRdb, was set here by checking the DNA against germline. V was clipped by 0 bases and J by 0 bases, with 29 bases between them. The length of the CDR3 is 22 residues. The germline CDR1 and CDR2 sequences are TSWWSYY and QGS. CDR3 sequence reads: CALGELPSHWAKPLHYTDKLIF. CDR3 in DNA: TGTGCTCTTGGGGAACTCCCCTCTCACTGGGCCAAACCCCTCCATTACACCGATAAACTCATCTTT.

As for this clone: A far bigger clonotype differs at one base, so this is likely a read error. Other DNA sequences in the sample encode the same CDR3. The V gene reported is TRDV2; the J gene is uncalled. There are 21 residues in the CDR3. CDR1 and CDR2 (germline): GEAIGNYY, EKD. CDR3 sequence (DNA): TGTGCCTGTGACCCACTCACAGAAAGTGATCAACCGCTAGGATCCCATTATAAGCTCATCTTT. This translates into CACDPLTESDQPLGSHYKLIF.

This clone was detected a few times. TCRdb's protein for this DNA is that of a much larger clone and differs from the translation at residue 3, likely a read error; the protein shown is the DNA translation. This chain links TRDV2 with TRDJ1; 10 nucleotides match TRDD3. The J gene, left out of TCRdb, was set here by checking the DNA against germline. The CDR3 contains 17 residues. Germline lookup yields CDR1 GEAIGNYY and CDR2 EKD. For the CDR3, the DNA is TGTGCCTATGACACCAAGGCCTGGGGGATAGGAACCGATAAACTCATCTTT. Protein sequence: CAYDTKAWGIGTDKLIF.

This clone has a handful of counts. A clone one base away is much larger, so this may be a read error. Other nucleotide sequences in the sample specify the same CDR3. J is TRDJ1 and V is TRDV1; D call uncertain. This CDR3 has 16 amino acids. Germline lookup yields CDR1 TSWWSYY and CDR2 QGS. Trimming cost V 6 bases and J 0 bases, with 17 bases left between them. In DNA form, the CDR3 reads TGTGCTCTTGGAATGTATACTTGGTCCTACACCGATAAACTCATCTTT. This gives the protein CALGMYTWSYTDKLIF.

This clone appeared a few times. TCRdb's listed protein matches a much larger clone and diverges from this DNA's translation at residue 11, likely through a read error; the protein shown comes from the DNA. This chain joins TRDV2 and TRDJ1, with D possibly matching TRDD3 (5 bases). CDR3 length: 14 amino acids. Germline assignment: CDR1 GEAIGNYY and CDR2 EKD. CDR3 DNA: TGTGCCTGTGACTTGACTGGAGACACCGATAGACTCATCTTT. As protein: CACDLTGDTDRLIF.

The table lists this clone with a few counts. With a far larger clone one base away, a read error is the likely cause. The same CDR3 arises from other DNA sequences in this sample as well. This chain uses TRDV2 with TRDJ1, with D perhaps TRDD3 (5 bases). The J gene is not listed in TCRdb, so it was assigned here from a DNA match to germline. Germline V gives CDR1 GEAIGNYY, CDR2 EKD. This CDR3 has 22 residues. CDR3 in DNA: TGTGCTTGTGACACTGTTTCCAGGGGGTCAGTACCGGTTTATCTAGACACCGATAAACTCATCTTT. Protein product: CACDTVSRGSVPVYLDTDKLIF.

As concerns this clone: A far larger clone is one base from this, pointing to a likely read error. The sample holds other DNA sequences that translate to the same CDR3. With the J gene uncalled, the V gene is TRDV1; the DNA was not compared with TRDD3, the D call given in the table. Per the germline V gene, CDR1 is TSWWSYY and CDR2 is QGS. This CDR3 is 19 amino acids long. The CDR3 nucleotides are TGTGCTCTTGGGGAACTACCCGAACCGGGGTCCGGGTACACCGATAAACTCATCTTC. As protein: CALGELPEPGSGYTDKLIF.

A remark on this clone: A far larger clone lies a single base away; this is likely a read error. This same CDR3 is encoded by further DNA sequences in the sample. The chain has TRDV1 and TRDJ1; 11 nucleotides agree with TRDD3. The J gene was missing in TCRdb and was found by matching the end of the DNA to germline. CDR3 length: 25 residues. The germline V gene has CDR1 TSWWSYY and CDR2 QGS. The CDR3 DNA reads TGCGCTCTTGGGGAACAGAAAAATCTCGCCTTGCCTTATTTACTGGGGGATATGGTGGACGATAAACTCATCTTT. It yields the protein CALGEQKNLALPYLLGDMVDDKLIF.

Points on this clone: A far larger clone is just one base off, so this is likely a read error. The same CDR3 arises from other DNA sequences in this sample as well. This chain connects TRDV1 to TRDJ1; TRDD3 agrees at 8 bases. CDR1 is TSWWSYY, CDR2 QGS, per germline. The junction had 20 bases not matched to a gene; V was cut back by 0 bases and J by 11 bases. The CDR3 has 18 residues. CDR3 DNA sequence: TGTGCTCTTGGGGAACTCAGTAATGCTCCCAGGTACTGGGGGGGCCTCATCTTT. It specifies CALGELSNAPRYWGGLIF.

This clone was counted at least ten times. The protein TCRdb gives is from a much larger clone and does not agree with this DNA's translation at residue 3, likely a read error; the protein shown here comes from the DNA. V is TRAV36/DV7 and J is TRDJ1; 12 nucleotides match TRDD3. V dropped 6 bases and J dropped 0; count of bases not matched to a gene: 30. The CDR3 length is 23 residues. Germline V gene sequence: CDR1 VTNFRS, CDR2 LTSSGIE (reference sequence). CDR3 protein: CAAEGFARRNYWGILRYTDKLIF. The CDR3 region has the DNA TGTGCTGCGGAAGGGTTTGCGCGACGAAACTACTGGGGGATACTTAGGTACACCGATAAACTCATCTTT.

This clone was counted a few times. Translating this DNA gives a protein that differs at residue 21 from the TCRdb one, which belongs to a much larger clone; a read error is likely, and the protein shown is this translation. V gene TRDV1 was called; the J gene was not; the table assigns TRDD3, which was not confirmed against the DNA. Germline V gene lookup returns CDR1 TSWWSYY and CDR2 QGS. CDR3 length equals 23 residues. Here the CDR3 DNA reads TGTGCTCTTGGGGAACCGTTTCCTACTACCGGCCTCTGGGGCTGGGGACACACCGATAAACCCATCTTT. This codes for CALGEPFPTTGLWGWGHTDKPIF.

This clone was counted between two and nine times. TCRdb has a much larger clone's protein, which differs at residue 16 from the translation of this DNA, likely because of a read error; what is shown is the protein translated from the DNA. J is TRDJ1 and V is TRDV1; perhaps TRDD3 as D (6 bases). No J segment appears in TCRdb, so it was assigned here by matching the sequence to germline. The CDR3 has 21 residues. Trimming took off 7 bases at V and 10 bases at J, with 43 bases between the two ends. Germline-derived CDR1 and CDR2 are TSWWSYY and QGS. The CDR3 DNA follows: TGTGCTCTTGTCCCCGCCTCACTTCCGCTCAAGAGGGTAGGGGGAGCCCCGGGACTCATCTTT. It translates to CALVPASLPLKRVGGAPGLIF.

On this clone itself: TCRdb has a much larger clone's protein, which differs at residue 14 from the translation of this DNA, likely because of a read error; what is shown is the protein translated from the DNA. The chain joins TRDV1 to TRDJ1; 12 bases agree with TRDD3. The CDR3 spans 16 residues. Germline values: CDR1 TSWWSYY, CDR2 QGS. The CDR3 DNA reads TGTGCTCTTACAATTCCTACCTACTGGGGGATACCAAAACACATCTTT. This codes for CALTIPTYWGIPKHIF.